This T cell receptor (beta chain) was found in a study of T cell changes during pregnancy in multiple sclerosis. Germline V gene data show CDR1 as SQVTM and CDR2 as ANQGSEA. V lost 7 bases and J 7 bases, leaving 14 bases between the germline ends. This CDR3 region has 12 residues. The protocol was immunoSEQ multiplex PCR, while the TCRdb copy is restricted to in-frame clones and leaves out a portion. Counted here are some 120,000 clones, approximately 93% occurring once; the ten biggest clones make up around 6%. The sequence was obtained from a female donor with multiple sclerosis, enrolled in a pregnancy study. The chain is built from TRBV29-1 and TRBJ2-1, with D possibly matching TRBD2 (7 bases). The material was peripheral blood, obtained before pregnancy. The CDR3 DNA reads as TGCAGCGCCTGTGGGGGGGCTAATGAGCAGTTCTTC. Protein: CSACGGANEQFF.